This T cell receptor (beta chain) was recovered during a study of cytomegalovirus exposure and HLA in healthy donors (dated by TCRdb to between 2016 and 2019). For context, the study as a whole: An earlier analysis of about 530 of the donors reported about 300 Gb of sequence data and about 120 million unique TCR beta sequences obtained from 150 million to 200 million T cells. An early release that covered about 600 HLA-typed donors contained approximately 300 gigabases of sequencing data and about 84 million unique TCR sequences. Of the roughly 410 genotyped donors, 75% to 85% were placed in the genetic ancestry cluster associated with self-reported Caucasian donors. The study aimed to test whether cataloging public T cell receptors could reveal signatures of past pathogen exposure. The study profiled the T cell repertoires of 550 to 700 subjects by immunosequencing and related them to cytomegalovirus serostatus. A separate validation cohort of roughly 130 different subjects was used in addition to the roughly 620-subject first cohort. To predict cytomegalovirus infection status, the study brought together high-throughput TCR immunosequencing, statistical association of individual TCRs with disease status, and machine learning. A later analysis re-analyzed previously published TCR beta repertoires from approximately 700 donors and added high-resolution HLA genotyping to study TCR occurrence patterns. Rather than using new phenotypic data, the later analysis identified candidate immune exposures from TCR beta sequences and from how often those sequences occurred across donors. An earlier analysis of 587 of the donors applied high-throughput TCR beta sequencing to assess whether each TCR beta V gene segment acted as functional or pseudogenic. Donor age, sex, ethnicity and CMV serostatus were collected together with the repertoire data. A later genetic analysis used genome-wide SNP genotypes for about 60% of the roughly 670 donors, treating that subset as a discovery cohort. All discovery cohort repertoires had been generated on a single sequencing platform. Class I and class II HLA loci were covered by the typing at four-digit resolution. The number of donors typed differed by locus, with about 629-630 for A, B, C, DRB1 and DQB1, around 560 for DQA1, over 600 for DPA1, and over 400 for DPB1. Four to six DR-DQ haplotypes were handled as single units for association and clustering, since linkage in the cohort was strong. On average, roughly 250,000 unique TCR beta nucleotide sequences were sequenced per donor among 398 genotyped donors of the cohort, with 15% to 20% of those sequences being non-productive.

The library was obtained by the immunoSEQ multiplex PCR assay. For the multiplex PCR, a mixture combining 60 forward primers for TCR Vbeta segments and 13 reverse primers for TCR Jbeta segments was used. The CDR3 region of rearranged TCR beta genes was amplified from genomic DNA with a multiplex PCR assay. The Illumina HiSeq System was used to sequence the amplified TCR beta libraries as 87-base-pair reads. The study's processing was this. In a later analysis, 80 million or so unique TCR beta chains were counted across the 690 or so repertoires, and roughly 9.9 million of these chains were shared by at least two donors. Raw reads were error-corrected and collapsed into unique sequences with a nearest-neighbor algorithm that merged closely related sequences to remove PCR and sequencing errors. To assign V, D and J gene segments, CDR3 sequences were aligned to IMGT reference sequences. For a sequence to be retained, a match of at least six nucleotides to both a V gene segment and a J gene segment was required. Rearrangements were called productive when the CDR3 lacked stop codons and stayed in frame with V and J; all others were non-productive. Following IMGT convention, CDR3 was defined as the stretch from the second conserved V-encoded cysteine to the conserved J-encoded phenylalanine. In an earlier analysis of 587 of the donors, sequences lacking an unambiguous match to a single V gene segment were excluded. An earlier analysis of a few hundred of the donors classified V segments as functional when productive rearrangements were above 56.7% and as segregating when the standard deviation between donors was above 5%. A statistical classification framework was built for diagnosing cytomegalovirus status from the catalog of TCR beta chain sequences. A later analysis assigned V and J genes by comparing TCR nucleotide sequences with IMGT/GENE-DB human TR gene sequences. In a later analysis, CDR3 sequences and most-parsimonious VDJ recombination scenarios were assigned using the TCRdist pipeline. In a later analysis, each TCR beta chain was defined by its CDR3 amino acid sequence together with its V-gene family, and reads without a unique V-gene family were excluded. In a later analysis, 450 to 600 highly shared, low-generation-probability nucleotide sequences were removed to address suspected cross-contamination and a sequencing artifact. A later analysis calculated a clonal expansion index for each public chain from normalized within-repertoire ranks of inferred template counts. Generation probabilities in a later analysis came from a VDJ recombination model fitted to out-of-frame rearrangements, and those results were checked against IGoR. Hypergeometric tests were used in a later analysis to score TCR-TCR, TCR-HLA and TCR-CMV co-occurrence, with a repertoire-size bias correction applied to the TCR pairs. In a later analysis, false discovery rates were estimated by permuting HLA or CMV assignments 20 times. In a later analysis, co-occurring TCRs were grouped using DBSCAN, and TCRdist sequence similarity was added for clustering within HLA-allele-positive subsets. Repertoires with fewer than 30,000 or more than 120,000 public chains were left out of co-occurrence clustering, as were about 5 repertoires with anomalous nucleotide sharing. In TCRdb, the immuneACCESS table is reduced to in-frame sequences with V and J assigned. These tables do not hold every clone; where another copy was compared, an unresolved V gene accounts for under half, and the others remain unexplained. That table gives V, J and clone size, and the DNA gave D and trimming. The sample table records approximately 100,000 clones; about 70% of these occur just once. The ten largest clones take up just over 2% of the sample.

CDR1 is given as MNHEY and CDR2 as SVGAGI, both from the germline V gene. Measured from the cysteine to the phenylalanine, the CDR3 is 15 residues long. Only the CDR3 DNA is retained, 45 bases long and in frame from the first base. The junction shows trimming of 6 bases on V and 2 bases on J, and the gene matches do not reach 4 bases of it. The paper as a whole reports these results and caveats: According to a later analysis, TCR association rates differed among HLA loci, with DRB1 alleles showing the most associated TCRs and HLA-C alleles showing the fewest. In an earlier analysis of approximately 600 of the donors, most TCR beta V segments were observed in productive rearrangements about 87% or about 30% of the time, broadly matching IMGT annotations. Compared with equally common non-associated chains, HLA-associated TCR beta chains in a later analysis were more clonally expanded and had lower generation probabilities. A few of the identified cytomegalovirus-associated TCR beta chains were confirmed in vitro to be specific for cytomegalovirus antigens. Strong co-occurrence of HLA alleles, especially DR and DQ, made assigning TCR associations to individual alleles difficult. Sequencing depth was assumed to be roughly uniform across donors in the presence/absence analyses, though that assumption may not hold. Because counts were too low, more than 15 rarely observed V segments, including chromosome 9 orphons, were left out of the earlier analysis of 587 of the donors. The sequencing pipeline was judged likely to have produced a cluster of highly shared sequence variants as a technical artifact. Correlated functional status among segregating V segments might reflect linkage disequilibrium, but an unknown experimental factor could not be ruled out. A further reported finding was that TCR beta sequences accurately predicted the HLA-A and HLA-B alleles for most subjects in the first cohort. In a later genetic analysis, a missense DCLRE1C variant was associated with V-gene and J-gene trimming of TCR beta chains, and the association was replicated in an independent cohort. Because some donors lacked HLA typing at each locus, the association tests relied only on the typed subset. Compared with the 666-donor mean, donors in an Asian-associated ancestry cluster had fewer N-insertions in productive TCRs, according to a later genetic analysis. According to the authors, the approach could potentially be generalized to other disease states and immunological phenotypes. According to a later analysis, most CMV-associated TCR beta chains appeared to be HLA-restricted, and the HLA associations seemed to be driven largely by CMV exposure. A later analysis reported that several top co-occurrence clusters appeared linked to parvovirus B19, influenza, CMV and Epstein-Barr virus. Some IMGT-functional V segments, including TRBV6-2 and TRBV6-3, could not be distinguished by the 87-base-pair reads and were therefore excluded. In both the original and validation cohorts, the classifier was reported to diagnose cytomegalovirus status with high specificity and sensitivity. For the cohort, immune exposure information was limited to CMV serostatus. The cohort was sequenced for TCR beta chains only, and without alpha or paired-chain data the features that could be detected were limited. A total of fewer than 200 TCR beta chains were listed by the study as associated with cytomegalovirus. Specific HLA alleles were associated with roughly 16,000 TCR beta sequences at a false discovery rate of 0.05 in a later analysis. Most TCR sequences were observed very rarely across donors, whereas some public TCRs were present in many individuals.

About this clone itself: Which antigen it targets is not known. No qualities accompany the bases; no much larger clone lies one base away.

The cohort comprised around 700 healthy bone marrow donors. At the time of sampling, all cohort members were nominally healthy, though unrecorded immune exposures were likely present. CMV serostatus was recorded as positive for just under 300 and negative for about 50% of the roughly 670 cohort members, whereas no CMV serostatus was recorded for the donor in question. A peripheral blood sample was collected from each donor, and TCR beta sequencing was performed on peripheral blood mononuclear cells. Genomic DNA was extracted from the blood cell samples with the Qiagen DNeasy Blood Extraction Kit. The receptor's source is a human donor in good health. The V and J segments used are TRBV6-5 and TRBJ2-6, with 7 central nucleotides matching TRBD1. Sample: PBMCs. The CDR3 region: CASSPTGAGANVLTF. The sequence in DNA is TGTGCCAGCAGCCCAACAGGGGCTGGGGCCAACGTCCTGACTTTC.